This T cell receptor (beta chain) was obtained from a study of cytomegalovirus exposure and HLA in healthy donors. Notes on the study in general: It was found in a later analysis that first-cohort TCR clusters tended to co-occur in the 90 to 150 validation repertoires. Among TCR beta chains, those listed as cytomegalovirus-associated numbered around 160. In vitro data verified a few CMV-associated chains as specific for CMV antigens.

Of note for this clone: Its antigen is undetermined.

Measured with immunoSEQ multiplex PCR; TCRdb has only the in-frame clones, and not every one. The sample contains about 120,000 clones, over 75% of which appear only once. The donors were members of the validation cohort comprising over a hundred subjects, separate from the approximately 630-subject first cohort. This clonotype originated in a woman aged 18-29 years in good health and CMV-seropositive. Sequencing was performed on PBMCs.

CDR3 protein: CASSPRRLTGELFF. Here the CDR3 DNA reads TGTGCCAGCAGCCCCCGCAGGCTCACCGGGGAGCTGTTTTTT. This chain links TRBV9 with TRBJ2-2; D remains unclear. The CDR3 is 14 residues long. Germline loops: CDR1 SGDLS, CDR2 YYNGEE. The V end lost 4 bases, the J end lost 4 bases, and 11 bases lay between the germline ends.